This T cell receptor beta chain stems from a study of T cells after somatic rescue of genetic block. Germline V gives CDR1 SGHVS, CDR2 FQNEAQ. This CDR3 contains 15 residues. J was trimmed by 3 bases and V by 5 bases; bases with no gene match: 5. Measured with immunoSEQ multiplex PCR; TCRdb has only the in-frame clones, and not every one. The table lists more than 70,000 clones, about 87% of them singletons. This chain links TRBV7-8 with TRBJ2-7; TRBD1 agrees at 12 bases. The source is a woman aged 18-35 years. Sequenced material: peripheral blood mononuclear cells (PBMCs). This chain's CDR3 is CASSLGTGGLYEQYF. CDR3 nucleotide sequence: TGTGCCAGCAGCCTCGGGACAGGGGGCCTCTACGAGCAGTACTTC.